The 29 T cell receptor beta chains presented below share a single source sample, sequenced in a study of blood T cells in healthy people across ages. With a J-beta primer mix and a sample-barcoded 5' primer, a second PCR ran about 7 to 12 cycles. TCRdb reanalysed the 5' RACE reads using MiXCR and keeps one entry per CDR3 protein. Of roughly 1,100,000 distinct CDR3 sequences listed, less than 25% are singletons. This sample was shared with a second study, whose subject was T cells of mothers and their children.

Sequencing was done on a sample of blood. These receptors all stem from a girl aged 2-9 years in good health.

V is TRBV3-1 and J is TRBJ1-3, with D tentatively TRBD1 (5 bases). The CDR3 contains 17 residues. The germline V gene encodes CDR1 LGHDT and CDR2 YNNKEL (reference sequence). V gave up 3 bases and J gave up 0 bases, with 15 bases separating them. The CDR3 is CASSHLGRDVSGNTIYF. The DNA of the CDR3 is TGTGCCAGCAGCCATCTAGGACGGGACGTCTCTGGAAACACCATATATTTT.

This chain connects TRBV7-8 to TRBJ2-1; D is ambiguous. The CDR3 runs to 13 residues. Trimming took off 1 base at V and 9 bases at J, with 10 bases between the two ends. The V gene's germline CDR1 is SGHVS and CDR2 FQNEAQ. In DNA, the CDR3 is TGTGCCAGCAGCTTAGAATCTGTGGGTGAGCAGTTCTTC. Protein sequence: CASSLESVGEQFF.

The gene calls are TRBV29-1 and TRBJ2-7, with D possibly matching TRBD1 (6 bases). The V and J ends lost 5 bases and 2 bases respectively, with 13 bases between them. This CDR3 comprises 13 residues. Germline V lookup: CDR1 SQVTM, CDR2 ANQGSEA. CDR3 residues: CSVLRQDTYEQYF. The DNA of the CDR3 is TGCAGCGTTCTACGACAGGATACCTACGAGCAGTACTTC.

The chain couples TRBV13 to TRBJ2-1, with unresolved D. CDR3 size: 15 residues. The germline CDR1 and CDR2 sequences are PRHDT and FYEKMQ (reference sequence). Trimming left V 5 bases short and J 6 bases short, with 17 bases between. CDR3 loop: CASSTTQLPSNEQFF. Here the CDR3 DNA reads TGTGCCAGCAGCACGACTCAACTCCCCTCCAATGAGCAGTTCTTC.

This clonotype has just a few counts. The V gene is TRBV7-9, the J gene TRBJ1-4; D may be TRBD1 (6 bases). There are 18 residues in the CDR3. V lost 5 bases, J lost 4 bases, and 23 bases lay in between. Per the germline V gene, CDR1 is SEHNR and CDR2 is FQNEAQ (reference sequence). As DNA, the CDR3 is TGTGCCAGCAGCCCTTGGACAGCCGATCGAAGACTTAATGAAAAACTGTTTTTT. Amino acids: CASSPWTADRRLNEKLFF.

The sample holds a few counts of this clonotype. The V and J genes are TRBV2 and TRBJ2-7, with a tentative D call TRBD1 (6 bases). Trimming stripped 5 bases from V and 11 bases from J, with 16 bases between. Germline loops: CDR1 SNHLY, CDR2 FYNNEI. This CDR3 comprises 12 residues. Written as DNA, the CDR3 is TGTGCCAGCAGTACTACGAACAGGGAAAAGTACTTC. This gives the protein CASSTTNREKYF.

The genes are TRBV27 and TRBJ1-1, with a tentative D call TRBD1 (6 bases). CDR1 is MNHEY, CDR2 SMNVEV, per germline (reference sequence). This CDR3 has 13 residues. Trimming took off 2 bases at V and 7 bases at J, with 11 bases between the two ends. In DNA form, the CDR3 reads TGTGCCAGCAGTTTACAGGGGTCGGGTGAAGCTTTCTTT. Protein sequence: CASSLQGSGEAFF.

The CDR3 sequence: CSATGPNLYNEQFF. The CDR3 DNA sequence: TGCAGTGCAACCGGACCTAACCTGTACAATGAGCAGTTCTTC. The chain combines TRBV20-1 with TRBJ2-7; D not certain. The J call may be in error: the DNA end matches TRBJ2-1 better. CDR1 is DFQATT, CDR2 SNEGSKA, per germline (reference sequence). The CDR3 runs to 14 residues.

This clonotype was seen more than once but under ten times. V is TRBV28 and J is TRBJ2-2; D is unclear. V lost 6 bases, J lost 6 bases, and 11 bases lay in between. Looked up from germline, CDR1 is MDHEN and CDR2 is SYDVKM. This CDR3 contains 13 residues. The CDR3 loop is CASSTVRPGELFF. The CDR3 DNA sequence: TGTGCCAGCAGCACAGTGCGCCCCGGGGAGCTGTTTTTT.

This clonotype was detected only a few times. The V and J genes are TRBV7-9 and TRBJ1-6, with D hard to call. CDR3 length: 14 amino acids. Germline V lookup: CDR1 SEHNR, CDR2 FQNEAQ (reference sequence). The germline V and J ends were trimmed by 3 bases and 11 bases, with 14 bases remaining between them. The CDR3 region has the DNA TGTGCCAGCAGCTTTATCGATCCTGTGGCACCCCTCCACTTT. Protein product: CASSFIDPVAPLHF.

The chain links TRBV10-3 to TRBJ2-5, with 15 bases aligning to TRBD2. Trimming took 10 bases from V and 5 from J; bases not matched to a gene: 5. CDR1 ENHRY and CDR2 SYGVKD come from the germline V gene. This CDR3 has 14 residues. As DNA, the CDR3 is TGTGCCACCGGACTAGCGGGAGGGCGGGAGACCCAGTACTTC. Translation: CATGLAGGRETQYF.

This clonotype has only a few counts. The chain employs TRBV15 and TRBJ2-4; the match to TRBD2 covers 11 bases. V dropped 5 bases and J dropped 0; count of bases not matched to a gene: 3. The CDR3 extends over 16 amino acids. CDR1 LNHNV and CDR2 YYDKDF come from the germline V gene (reference sequence). The CDR3, as DNA: TGTGCCACCAGCGGCGGGACTAGCGGAGCCAAAAACATTCAGTACTTC. Residues: CATSGGTSGAKNIQYF.

The gene calls are TRBV25-1 and TRBJ2-3; D is uncertain. The CDR3 length is 16 residues. Germline CDR1 MGHDK, CDR2 SYGVNS. The V gene lost 5 bases and the J gene lost 4 bases, with 19 bases spanning the gap. The CDR3 sequence is CASSPKRGRWADTQYF. The DNA for the CDR3 is TGTGCCAGCAGTCCGAAGCGAGGCAGGTGGGCAGATACGCAGTATTTT.

This chain connects TRBV20-1 to TRBJ1-2, with 9 bases that match TRBD1. The V gene's germline CDR1 is DFQATT and CDR2 SNEGSKA (reference sequence). J gave up 3 bases and V 5 bases, and 13 bases lay outside the gene matches. CDR3 length: 16 residues. CDR3 sequence: CSASPYPGQGDYGYTF. The CDR3 DNA reads as TGCAGTGCTTCTCCCTACCCGGGACAGGGAGACTATGGCTACACCTTC.

J is TRBJ2-5 and V is TRBV4-1; no definite D call. Germline V gene lookup returns CDR1 MGHRA and CDR2 YSYEKL. The CDR3 extends over 15 amino acids. The V gene lost 0 bases and the J gene lost 6 bases, with 14 bases spanning the gap. CDR3: CASSQDMKNGKTQYF. CDR3 DNA sequence: TGCGCCAGCAGCCAAGATATGAAGAATGGCAAGACCCAGTACTTC.

This clonotype was observed a few times. The chain couples TRBV7-2 to TRBJ1-2; D is perhaps TRBD1 (5 bases). V gave up 5 bases and J gave up 5 bases, with 15 bases separating them. In germline, CDR1 is SGHTA, CDR2 FQGNSA. The CDR3 is 14 amino acids. The CDR3 reads CASSPTREAYGYTF. The CDR3 nucleotides read TGTGCCAGCAGCCCCACCAGGGAGGCTTATGGCTACACCTTC.

This clonotype turned up a few times. The chain combines TRBV6-6 with TRBJ1-2; D is ambiguous. This CDR3 spans 17 amino acids. In germline, CDR1 is MNHNY, CDR2 SVGAGI (reference sequence). Trimming left V 7 bases short and J 4 bases short, with 25 bases between. The CDR3 sequence: CASIKNLEGDRPYGYTF. CDR3 bases: TGTGCCAGCATCAAGAACCTCGAGGGCGATCGCCCCTATGGCTACACCTTC.

V usage is TRBV13 and J usage is TRBJ2-3, with a weak D call TRBD1 (7 bases). V was trimmed by 4 bases and J by 5 bases, leaving 16 bases between them. Per germline, CDR1 PRHDT and CDR2 FYEKMQ (reference sequence). The CDR3 loop spans 15 amino acids. For the CDR3, the DNA is TGTGCCAGCAGCTCCAGGGGGGAGGCGGGAGATACGCAGTATTTT. This gives the protein CASSSRGEAGDTQYF.

The chain links TRBV20-1 to TRBJ2-4; D is possibly TRBD2 (5 bases). The CDR3 runs to 15 residues. Trimming shortened V by 0 bases and J by 5 bases, and 14 bases separated the two germline ends. Per the germline V gene, CDR1 is DFQATT and CDR2 is SNEGSKA (reference sequence). CDR3 in amino acids: CSARDLGNGENIQYF. In DNA form, the CDR3 reads TGCAGTGCTAGAGATCTGGGCAACGGGGAAAACATTCAGTACTTC.

The chain combines TRBV2 with TRBJ2-5; no clear D gene. Looked up from germline, CDR1 is SNHLY and CDR2 is FYNNEI. Trimming removed 8 bases from V and 3 bases from J, with 10 bases in between. The CDR3 contains 12 residues. CDR3 loop: CASVPLEETQYF. For the CDR3, the DNA is TGTGCCAGCGTCCCGTTAGAAGAGACCCAGTACTTC.

The rearrangement joins TRBV29-1 to TRBJ2-1; D possibly matches TRBD1 or TRBD2 (5 bases each). V gave up 5 bases and J gave up 0 bases, with 11 bases separating them. CDR1 is SQVTM and CDR2 is ANQGSEA in the germline V gene. The CDR3 consists of 14 residues. The chain's CDR3 is CSVFKGSSYNEQFF. For the CDR3, the DNA is TGCAGCGTTTTTAAGGGGAGCTCCTACAATGAGCAGTTCTTC.

A note on this clonotype: An end of the junction does not agree with germline; a read error may underlie this. This chain connects TRBV9 to TRBJ1-6; D not resolved. CDR1 and CDR2 (germline): SGDLS, YYNGEE. This CDR3 contains 17 residues. The CDR3 is CASSAGDTSSYNSPLHF. The CDR3 coding sequence is TGTGCCAGCAGCGCCGGAGACACCAGCTCCTACAATTCACCCCTCCACTTT.

CDR3 region: CASRSGMSSYNEQFF. The CDR3 DNA reads as TGTGCCAGCAGAAGCGGGATGAGCTCCTACAATGAGCAGTTCTTC. The rearrangement uses TRBV27 and TRBJ2-1; TRBD2 agrees at 7 bases. V shed 6 bases and J 0 bases; nucleotides not matched to a gene: 5. Germline V CDR1 and CDR2: MNHEY, SMNVEV (reference sequence). The CDR3 is made up of 15 amino acids.

This clonotype was picked up a small number of times. The genes are TRBV5-6 and TRBJ1-2, with a weak D call TRBD1 (5 bases). The length of the CDR3 is 16 residues. Germline V gives CDR1 SGHDT, CDR2 YYEEEE. The ends were cut back, 2 bases at V and 5 bases at J, with 19 bases in the middle. The CDR3 spells CASSLGGRGLKYGYTF. CDR3 sequence (DNA): TGTGCCAGCAGCTTAGGTGGCCGGGGACTTAAGTATGGCTACACCTTC. The full variable domain, rest sourced from reference TRBV5-6 and TRBJ1-2, is DAGVTQSPTHLIKTRGQQVTLRCSPKSGHDTVSWYQQALGQGPQFIFQYYEEEERQRGNFPDRFSGHQFPNYSSELNVNALLLGDSALYLCASSLGGRGLKYGYTFGSGTRLTVV.

This sequence joins TRBV15 and TRBJ1-2; D call uncertain. CDR3 length: 13 residues. Trimming pared 1 base from V and 4 bases from J, leaving 7 bases between. Germline V gene sequence: CDR1 LNHNV, CDR2 YYDKDF (reference sequence). The CDR3 region is CATSRGEFYGYTF. CDR3 nucleotide sequence: TGTGCCACCAGCAGAGGGGAGTTCTATGGCTACACCTTC.

This clonotype is a singleton in its sample. One end of the junction varies from germline; a read error may be responsible. The chain joins TRBV6-6 to TRBJ1-1; D may be TRBD1 (6 bases). This CDR3 region has 15 residues. CDR1 is MNHNY, CDR2 SVGAGI, per germline (reference sequence). Written as DNA, the CDR3 is TGTGCCAGCAGCTCAACAGGGCTGGAGGACACTCAAGCTTTCTTT. Translated: CASSSTGLEDTQAFF.

The chain recombines TRBV10-3 with TRBJ1-6, with 9 bases fitting TRBD1. CDR1 and CDR2 from the germline V gene are ENHRY and SYGVKD. J lost 9 bases, V lost 0 bases, and 3 bases had no gene match. The CDR3 sequence is 15 residues long. The chain's CDR3 is CAISESGQGPSPLHF. CDR3 nucleotides: TGTGCCATCAGTGAGTCGGGACAGGGCCCTTCACCCCTCCACTTT.

This clonotype came up many times. This sequence joins TRBV4-1 and TRBJ2-4; D not certain. The length of the CDR3 is 13 residues. CDR1 and CDR2 from the germline V gene are MGHRA and YSYEKL. Trimming took 0 bases from V and 7 from J, leaving 7 bases between them. The CDR3 loop is CASSQDGSNIQYF. In DNA form, the CDR3 reads TGCGCCAGCAGCCAAGATGGGTCCAACATTCAGTACTTC.

The V and J genes are TRBV11-2 and TRBJ2-1, with D possibly matching TRBD1 (5 bases). Trimming removed 5 bases from V and 8 bases from J, with 16 bases in between. Germline assignment: CDR1 SGHAT and CDR2 FQNNGV. The CDR3 is 14 amino acids. The CDR3 reads CASSPQTAWDEQFF. CDR3 coding DNA: TGTGCCAGCAGCCCCCAGACAGCCTGGGATGAGCAGTTCTTC.